Below, 9 T cell receptor beta chains from the same sample are listed, as sequenced in a study of blood T cell repertoires in COVID-19. The repertoire was sequenced with immunoSEQ multiplex PCR; TCRdb's copy has only in-frame clones and lacks some. This table holds more than 85,000 clones, around 76% found once. The source material was peripheral blood. The receptor set was obtained from a woman aged 70-85 years with acute or convalescent COVID-19.

This clone appeared once. The rearrangement joins TRBV27 to TRBJ2-7, with 8 nucleotides matching TRBD2. The CDR3 is 15 residues long. Germline CDR1 and CDR2: MNHEY and SMNVEV (reference sequence). The ends lost 5 bases at V and 5 bases at J; junction bases unmatched: 11. CDR3 coding DNA: TGTGCCAGCAGTCGGGGGGGCCTCCTGGCCGACGAGCAGTACTTC. Its protein product is CASSRGGLLADEQYF.

The rearrangement links TRBV2 to TRBJ1-4; the D is unclear. Germline V gives CDR1 SNHLY, CDR2 FYNNEI. The CDR3 totals 16 residues. The V gene lost 4 bases and the J gene lost 10 bases, with 22 bases spanning the gap. This CDR3 is CASSVGSEGQKGKLFF. For the CDR3, the DNA is TGTGCCAGCAGTGTGGGTTCAGAGGGTCAGAAGGGAAAACTGTTTTTT.

This CDR3 is CASSPYWGPTYEQYF. CDR3 nucleotide sequence: TGTGCCAGCAGCCCTTATTGGGGCCCCACCTACGAGCAGTACTTC. The gene calls are TRBV9 and TRBJ2-7; D is perhaps TRBD1 (5 bases). V lost 4 bases to trimming and J lost 2 bases, with 16 bases between them. Germline-derived CDR1 and CDR2 are SGDLS and YYNGEE. This CDR3 has 15 residues.

The chain has TRBV7-9 and TRBJ1-2, with 10 bases aligning to TRBD1. V shed 5 bases and J 6 bases; nucleotides not matched to a gene: 6. The germline CDR1 and CDR2 sequences are SEHNR and FQNEAQ (reference sequence). The CDR3 extends over 14 amino acids. The CDR3 region is CASSLLGTGDGYTF. CDR3 sequence (DNA): TGTGCCAGCAGCCTACTAGGGACAGGGGATGGCTACACCTTC.

The chain combines TRBV30 with TRBJ2-3; the D gene is possibly TRBD2 (6 bases). Germline V gene data show CDR1 as GTSNPN and CDR2 as SVGIG (reference sequence). Trimming shortened V by 0 bases and J by 6 bases, and 13 bases separated the two germline ends. The CDR3 extends over 14 amino acids. DNA of the CDR3: TGTGCCTGGAGTGTGGGCGGGGTTGTTGATACGCAGTATTTT. Protein product: CAWSVGGVVDTQYF.

The chain combines TRBV3-1 (or the pseudogene TRBV3-2) with TRBJ2-7, with D unresolved. V was cut by 1 base and J by 0 bases, with 13 bases left in between. This CDR3 has 16 amino acids. Germline lookup yields CDR1 LGHDT and CDR2 YNNKEL (reference sequence). The CDR3 nucleotides are TGTGCCAGCAGCCAAGGCTACCAAGTGTTCTCCTACGAGCAGTACTTC. It is translated as CASSQGYQVFSYEQYF.

The gene calls are TRBV5-5 and TRBJ2-7; D uncertain. The CDR3 sequence is 14 residues long. Germline assignment: CDR1 SGHKS and CDR2 YYEKEE (reference sequence). V was shortened by 0 bases and J by 3 bases, with 10 bases between the two germline ends. The CDR3 bases are TGTGCCAGCAGCTTGGATACCCGACTCTACGAGCAGTACTTC. It translates to CASSLDTRLYEQYF.

The V and J genes are TRBV27 and TRBJ1-1, with TRBD1 identical over 8 bases. V gave up 2 bases and J gave up 5 bases; unmatched junction bases: 7. In germline, CDR1 is MNHEY, CDR2 SMNVEV (reference sequence). This CDR3 region has 15 residues. CDR3 residues: CASSLRQGAITEAFF. CDR3 coding DNA: TGTGCCAGCAGTTTACGGCAGGGGGCGATAACTGAAGCTTTCTTT.

The CDR3 spells CASSYSLAGGLVAKNIQYF. The CDR3, as DNA: TGTGCCAGCAGTTACTCGCTAGCGGGGGGGCTAGTAGCCAAAAACATTCAGTACTTC. The chain uses TRBV6-2 or TRBV6-3 and TRBJ2-4, with 12 nucleotides matching TRBD2. Germline values: CDR1 MNHEY, CDR2 SVGEGT. The CDR3 is made up of 19 amino acids. The trim removed 0 bases at V and 0 bases at J, leaving 6 bases unmatched.